The text below deals with one T cell receptor beta chain. Its antigen is unknown. Per germline, CDR1 MNHEY and CDR2 SVGAGI. V lost 2 bases and J lost 5, with 10 bases in between. The CDR3 totals 15 residues. The source of the sample is a study of CD4+ T cells in melanoma. The method was immunoSEQ multiplex PCR; TCRdb's version includes in-frame clones alone and lacks a portion of them. The table has 50,000 or so clones, about 91% seen once. Broader study findings: Neoantigen-specific CD4+ T cells in melanoma reportedly had diverse differentiation states. CD8+ T cell, macrophage and B cell function reportedly correlated with neoantigen-specific CD4+ T cells.

The clonotype originates from a human donor with melanoma. The chain combines TRBV6-5 with TRBJ1-6, with D hard to call. The sample taken for sequencing was peripheral blood. CDR3 residues: CASSYRTRNNSPLHF. Here the CDR3 DNA reads TGTGCCAGCAGTTACCGGACCCGAAATAATTCACCCCTCCACTTT.